Below, one T cell receptor beta chain is given with its context. This sample was included in a study of control samples from healthy donors and cancer patients. The CDR3 has 13 residues. In germline, CDR1 is LNHDA, CDR2 SQIVND (reference sequence). V lost 8 bases and J lost 0, with 11 bases in between. Sequenced by immunoSEQ multiplex PCR; TCRdb stores in-frame clones only, minus some. The table shows roughly 150,000 clones, with around 88% occurring only once. The material sequenced was blood. This TCR was sampled from a man younger than 35 in good health. The rearrangement uses TRBV19 and TRBJ2-7; tentatively, D is TRBD2 (7 bases). This CDR3 reads CASGGATSYEQYF. The CDR3 coding sequence is TGTGCCAGTGGGGGGGCGACCTCCTACGAGCAGTACTTC. Drawing the rest from reference TRBV19 and TRBJ2-7, the complete variable domain is DGGITQSPKYLFRKEGQNVTLSCEQNLNHDAMYWYRQDPGQGLRLIYYSQIVNDFQKGDIAEGYSVSREKKESFPLTVTSAQKNPTAFYLCASGGATSYEQYFGPGTRLTVT.